A single TCR beta chain is shown here with its context. Its antigen remains unidentified. It was UMI-labeled 5' RACE by which the TCR beta libraries were made. One entry per CDR3 protein, without DNA, is what TCRdb gives after re-calling the 5' RACE reads. The sample table sets out around 10,000 distinct CDR3 sequences. Extraction drew RNA from duplicate vials of roughly 160,000 sorted CD8+ T cells for each subset. This record belongs to a study of human CD8 memory T cell subsets. Study results and limitations: Exclusively the beta chains of the T cell receptor underwent sequencing in this study.

CDR1 LNHDA and CDR2 SQIVND come from the germline V gene (reference sequence). The CDR3 consists of 15 residues. The receptor was isolated from a human donor in good health. Sequencing was done on a sample of CD8+ T cells from PBMCs. The chain combines TRBV19 with TRBJ1-5; with no DNA, the TCRdb D assignment of TRBD1 cannot be verified. The CDR3 is CASTPREGSNQPQHF.